This entry features one T cell receptor (beta chain) sequence. This record belongs to a study of OX40 agonist ivuxolimab in advanced cancers. V was cut by 3 bases and J by 8 bases, with 20 bases left in between. Germline CDR1 and CDR2: GTSNPN and SVGIG (reference sequence). The CDR3 consists of 16 residues. Profiling relied on immunoSEQ multiplex PCR, and the TCRdb table lists in-frame clones only, not all of them. The repertoire includes about 130,000 clones, roughly 92% of them detected once, and approximately 0.81% sits in the top ten. V gene TRBV30 combines with J gene TRBJ1-6; no clear D gene. This TCR came from an adult with an advanced solid tumor such as melanoma, head and neck, liver or kidney cancer. This sample comprised CD4+ or CD8+ T cells sorted from blood, obtained in a trial of the OX40 agonist ivuxolimab. CDR3: CAWRAGIVRLDSPLHF. DNA of the CDR3: TGTGCCTGGAGGGCGGGGATAGTGAGATTGGATTCACCCCTCCACTTT.